These 10 T cell receptor beta chains share one sample of origin, sequenced in a study of glioma-infiltrating T cells after dendritic cell vaccination listed by TCRdb under 2016. Libraries were made using the immunoSEQ multiplex PCR assay. Imported from immuneACCESS, the table was reduced by TCRdb to in-frame sequences with V and J called. These copies leave out some clones; in studies compared against another copy, an unresolved V gene accounts for under half, and the cause of the remainder is not known. This sample holds tens of thousands of clones; around 84% were observed only once. Approximately 8% of the sample is taken by the ten largest. The time point label on this specimen signifies: after dendritic cell vaccination, including at tumor progression/relapse. The sequencing used blood, collected after dendritic cell vaccination. These receptor sequences come from a human donor with glioblastoma.

The count of this clone is one. The chain combines TRBV9 with TRBJ2-1, with no clear D. Trimming cost V 0 bases and J 0 bases, with 16 bases left between them. CDR3 size: 18 residues. In germline, CDR1 is SGDLS, CDR2 YYNGEE. The CDR3 spells CASSVDVRTASSYNEQFF. The CDR3 DNA reads TGTGCCAGCAGCGTAGATGTCCGAACTGCGAGCTCCTACAATGAGCAGTTCTTC.

This chain joins TRBV9 and TRBJ2-7; 7 nucleotides match TRBD2. V trimming: 0 bases; J trimming: 4 bases; junction bases outside the gene matches: 4. Germline values: CDR1 SGDLS, CDR2 YYNGEE. The CDR3 extends over 14 amino acids. CDR3 nucleotides: TGTGCCAGCAGCGTAGGGGGGGGTAGGTACGAGCAGTACTTC. Amino acid sequence: CASSVGGGRYEQYF.

The V gene is TRBV5-1, the J gene TRBJ1-1; D is perhaps TRBD1 (5 bases). CDR1 SGHRS and CDR2 YFSETQ come from the germline V gene. V gave up 2 bases and J gave up 5 bases, with 13 bases separating them. The CDR3 consists of 14 residues. The CDR3 coding sequence is TGCGCCAGCAGCTTTCGGGGGGGTGCAACTGAAGCTTTCTTT. As protein: CASSFRGGATEAFF.

This sequence joins TRBV19 and TRBJ2-2; TRBD1 agrees at 12 bases. Germline V gene data show CDR1 as LNHDA and CDR2 as SQIVND (reference sequence). CDR3 length: 16 amino acids. J was trimmed by 4 bases and V by 7 bases; bases with no gene match: 7. This CDR3 is CASKVGTGGVTGELFF. DNA of the CDR3: TGTGCCAGTAAGGTCGGGACAGGGGGCGTCACCGGGGAGCTGTTTTTT.

This chain uses TRBV5-6 with TRBJ2-1, with 10 bases identical to TRBD1. Germline trimming cut 4 bases from V and 4 bases from J; bases unmatched to any gene: 2. This CDR3 has 14 amino acids. Per germline, CDR1 SGHDT and CDR2 YYEEEE. The CDR3 protein is CASSDRGPYNEQFF. The CDR3 coding sequence is TGTGCCAGCAGCGACAGGGGGCCGTACAATGAGCAGTTCTTC.

V usage is TRBV5-6 and J usage is TRBJ2-7; D is perhaps TRBD2 (6 bases). This CDR3 contains 14 residues. Germline loops: CDR1 SGHDT, CDR2 YYEEEE. The germline V and J ends were trimmed by 6 bases and 0 bases, with 13 bases remaining between them. DNA for the CDR3: TGTGCCAGCACCACGACGGGGGACTCCTACGAGCAGTACTTC. It encodes CASTTTGDSYEQYF.

The chain is built from TRBV28 and TRBJ2-1, with TRBD2 as a possible D gene (7 bases). Germline V lookup: CDR1 MDHEN, CDR2 SYDVKM. The CDR3 extends over 16 amino acids. Trimming cost V 5 bases and J 7 bases, with 21 bases left between them. For the CDR3, the DNA is TGTGCCAGCAGTCCCAGGGGAGGGAAAGGGCTGAATGAGCAGTTCTTC. It is translated as CASSPRGGKGLNEQFF.

The rearrangement joins TRBV6-5 to TRBJ2-2, with 8 bases that match TRBD1. Germline V gives CDR1 MNHEY, CDR2 SVGAGI. CDR3 length: 15 residues. V shed 4 bases, J shed 5 bases, and the junction held 6 bases outside the gene matches. The DNA of the CDR3 is TGTGCCAGCAGTTTCGGGACAGGAGTTACCGGGGAGCTGTTTTTT. Residues: CASSFGTGVTGELFF.

This chain links TRBV13 with TRBJ1-1; 8 positions match TRBD1. The V and J ends lost 4 bases and 5 bases, in that order; junction bases with no gene match: 3. Germline V CDR1 and CDR2: PRHDT, FYEKMQ (reference sequence). This CDR3 comprises 13 residues. Here the CDR3 reads CASSSTGVTEAFF. CDR3 DNA: TGTGCCAGCAGCTCGACAGGGGTGACTGAAGCTTTCTTT.

The genes are TRBV27 and TRBJ2-3, with 15 bases identical to TRBD2. Trimming removed 6 bases from V and 5 bases from J; junction bases left unmatched: 3. This CDR3 has 15 residues. The germline CDR1 and CDR2 sequences are MNHEY and SMNVEV (reference sequence). In DNA, the CDR3 is TGTGCCAGCAGCCTGGGACTAGCGGGGGGAGATACGCAGTATTTT. This translates into CASSLGLAGGDTQYF.